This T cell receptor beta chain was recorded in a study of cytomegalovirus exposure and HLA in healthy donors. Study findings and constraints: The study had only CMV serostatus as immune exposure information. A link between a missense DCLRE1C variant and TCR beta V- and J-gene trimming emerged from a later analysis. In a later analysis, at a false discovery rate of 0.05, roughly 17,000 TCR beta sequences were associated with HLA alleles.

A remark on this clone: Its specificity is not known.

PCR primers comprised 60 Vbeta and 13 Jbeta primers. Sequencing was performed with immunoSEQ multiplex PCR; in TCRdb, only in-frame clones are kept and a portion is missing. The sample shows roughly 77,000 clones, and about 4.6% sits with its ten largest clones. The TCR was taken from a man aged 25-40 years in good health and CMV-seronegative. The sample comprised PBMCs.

The chain's CDR3 is CASSKGQIVGKLFF. The CDR3 nucleotides are TGTGCCAGCAGCAAGGGACAGATCGTAGGAAAACTGTTTTTT. The V call is TRBV7-8, the J call TRBJ1-4; TRBD1 aligns across 7 bases. The CDR3 covers 14 residues. V shed 5 bases and J 10 bases; nucleotides not matched to a gene: 10. Germline V CDR1 and CDR2: SGHVS, FQNEAQ.